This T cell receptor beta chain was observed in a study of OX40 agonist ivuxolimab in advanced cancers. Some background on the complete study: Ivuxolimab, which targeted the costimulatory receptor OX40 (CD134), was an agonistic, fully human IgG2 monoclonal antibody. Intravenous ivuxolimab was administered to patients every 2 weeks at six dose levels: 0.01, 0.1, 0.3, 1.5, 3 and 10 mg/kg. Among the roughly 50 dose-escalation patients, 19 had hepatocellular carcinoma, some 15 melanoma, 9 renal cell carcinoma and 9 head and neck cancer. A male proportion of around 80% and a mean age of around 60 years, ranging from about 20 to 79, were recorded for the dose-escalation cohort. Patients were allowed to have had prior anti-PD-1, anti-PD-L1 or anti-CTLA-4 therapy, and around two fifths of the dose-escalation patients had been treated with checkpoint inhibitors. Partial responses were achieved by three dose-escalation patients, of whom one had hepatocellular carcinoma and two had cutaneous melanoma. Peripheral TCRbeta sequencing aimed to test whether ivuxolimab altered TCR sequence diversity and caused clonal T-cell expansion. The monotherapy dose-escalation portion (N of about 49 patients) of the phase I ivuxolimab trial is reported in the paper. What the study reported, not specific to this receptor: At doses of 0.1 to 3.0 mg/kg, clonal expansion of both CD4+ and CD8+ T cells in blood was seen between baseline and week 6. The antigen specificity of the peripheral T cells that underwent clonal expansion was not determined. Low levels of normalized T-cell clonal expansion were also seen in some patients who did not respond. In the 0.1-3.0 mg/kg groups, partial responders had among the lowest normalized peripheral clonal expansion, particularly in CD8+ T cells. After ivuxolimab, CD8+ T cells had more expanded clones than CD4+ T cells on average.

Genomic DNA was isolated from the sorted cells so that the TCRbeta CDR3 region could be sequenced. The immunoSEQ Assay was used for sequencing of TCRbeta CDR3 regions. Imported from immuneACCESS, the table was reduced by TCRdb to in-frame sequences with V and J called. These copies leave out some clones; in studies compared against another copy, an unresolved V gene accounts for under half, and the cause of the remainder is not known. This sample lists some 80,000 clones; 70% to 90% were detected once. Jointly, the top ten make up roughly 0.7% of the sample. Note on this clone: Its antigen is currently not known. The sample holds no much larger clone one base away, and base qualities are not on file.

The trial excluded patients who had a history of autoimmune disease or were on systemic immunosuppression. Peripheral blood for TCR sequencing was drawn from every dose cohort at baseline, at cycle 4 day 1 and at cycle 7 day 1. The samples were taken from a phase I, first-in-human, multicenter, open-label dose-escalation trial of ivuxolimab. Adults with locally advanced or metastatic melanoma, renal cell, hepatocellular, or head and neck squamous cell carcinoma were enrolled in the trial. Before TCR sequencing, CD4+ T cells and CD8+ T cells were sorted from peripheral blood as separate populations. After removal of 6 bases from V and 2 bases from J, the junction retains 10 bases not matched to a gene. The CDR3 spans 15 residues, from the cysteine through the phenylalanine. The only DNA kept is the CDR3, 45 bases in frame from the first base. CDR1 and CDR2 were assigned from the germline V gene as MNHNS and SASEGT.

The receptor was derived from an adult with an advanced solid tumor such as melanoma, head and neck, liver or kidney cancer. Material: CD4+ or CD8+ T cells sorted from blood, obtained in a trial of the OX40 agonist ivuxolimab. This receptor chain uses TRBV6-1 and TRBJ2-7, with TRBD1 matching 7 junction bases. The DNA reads TGTGCCAGCAGCGACATCCGACAGGGTCCCTACGAGCAGTACTTC. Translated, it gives CASSDIRQGPYEQYF.